This passage covers 16 T cell receptor beta chains from one sample sequenced in a study of vaccination effects on CD4 cells after COVID-19. These receptors' antigens are unknown. Some clones are missing from TCRdb's copy, which holds only in-frame ones; the method was immunoSEQ multiplex PCR. The sample lists about 63,000 clones, 60% to 80% occurring once. Ahead of sequencing, the ViraFEST assay grew antigen-specific CD4+ T cells using viral peptide pools. Following an approximately 10-day culture, CD4+ T cells were purified. The study found no prior SARS-CoV-2 infection in the vaccine recipients, who tested negative for nucleocapsid antibodies. Sequenced here: CD4+ T cells from PBMCs cultured with HCoV-OC43 spike peptides, sampled before COVID-19 vaccination. Documented subset: HCoV-OC43 spike overlapping peptide pool stimulation. Source of these receptors: a human donor who received a COVID-19 vaccine.

This chain uses TRBV9 with TRBJ2-2; D is undetermined. The V end was cut by 0 bases, the J end by 0 bases, with 12 bases between. The CDR3 spans 17 residues. Germline CDR1 and CDR2: SGDLS and YYNGEE. The CDR3 spells CASSVDTIRANTGELFF. CDR3 coding DNA: TGTGCCAGCAGCGTAGACACCATTCGTGCGAACACCGGGGAGCTGTTTTTT.

The genes are TRBV19 and TRBJ1-4; a weak D match, TRBD1 (5 bases). V lost 7 bases and J 11 bases, leaving 11 bases between the germline ends. Germline V gives CDR1 LNHDA, CDR2 SQIVND (reference sequence). The CDR3 is made up of 11 amino acids. The CDR3 region is CASTSGGKLFF. CDR3 in DNA: TGTGCCAGTACCTCCGGGGGGAAACTGTTTTTT.

The chain uses TRBV5-5 and TRBJ1-1, with D unclear. The germline V gene encodes CDR1 SGHKS and CDR2 YYEKEE (reference sequence). This CDR3 contains 13 residues. V was trimmed by 1 base and J by 7 bases, leaving 11 bases between them. CDR3 coding DNA: TGTGCCAGCAGCTTGAGGTCGCCATATGAAGCTTTCTTT. Translated, it gives CASSLRSPYEAFF.

The chain couples TRBV18 to TRBJ2-2; maybe TRBD1 (5 bases). V was pared by 6 bases and J by 3 bases, with 14 bases between. CDR1 and CDR2 from the germline V gene are KGHSH and LQKENI. The CDR3 contains 15 residues. CDR3 region: CASSLQVGDTGELFF. In nucleotides, the CDR3 is TGTGCCAGCTCCTTACAGGTTGGAGACACCGGGGAGCTGTTTTTT.

This clone was observed a single time. In DNA form, the CDR3 reads TGCGCCAGCAGCCAAGATAACGGGGGCGGCACAGATACGCAGTATTTT. Translated: CASSQDNGGGTDTQYF. This chain connects TRBV4-1 to TRBJ2-3, with D possibly called TRBD1 or TRBD2 (6 bases each). The germline V and J ends were trimmed by 0 bases and 1 base, with 11 bases remaining between them. The germline CDR1 and CDR2 sequences are MGHRA and YSYEKL. This CDR3 has 16 amino acids.

The table lists this clone with a count of one. V gene TRBV27 combines with J gene TRBJ2-1, with 13 bases identical to TRBD2. The CDR3 covers 17 residues. Germline CDR1 MNHEY, CDR2 SMNVEV (reference sequence). V lost 5 bases to trimming and J lost 5 bases; unmatched junction nucleotides: 9. In nucleotides, the CDR3 is TGTGCCAGCAGTCCGGTACCACTAGCGGGAGGGGACAATGAGCAGTTCTTC. It encodes CASSPVPLAGGDNEQFF.

This chain connects TRBV28 to TRBJ1-1; D not resolved. This CDR3 has 13 amino acids. Trimming took 7 bases from V and 1 from J, leaving 10 bases between them. Germline-derived CDR1 and CDR2 are MDHEN and SYDVKM. The CDR3 loop reads CASTVPPNTEAFF. As DNA, the CDR3 is TGTGCCAGCACGGTGCCGCCGAACACTGAAGCTTTCTTT.

The CDR3 DNA reads as TGTGCCAGCAGAGATCGGGGTGGGAGCCTTACCAATGAGCAGTTCTTC. The encoded protein is CASRDRGGSLTNEQFF. The V and J genes are TRBV2 and TRBJ2-1; TRBD2 might be the D (5 bases). The CDR3 runs 16 residues. Germline V gene sequence: CDR1 SNHLY, CDR2 FYNNEI. V shed 6 bases and J shed 6 bases, with 21 bases lying between them.

A single count supports this clone. V gene TRBV2 combines with J gene TRBJ2-3; 11 bases agree with TRBD1. The J segment lost 8 bases and the V segment lost 9 bases, leaving 10 bases of the junction unmatched. Germline loops: CDR1 SNHLY, CDR2 FYNNEI. The CDR3 spans 14 residues. CDR3 DNA: TGTGCCAGGCGGGGGACAGGGGGGACCGGTACGCAGTATTTT. Protein sequence: CARRGTGGTGTQYF.

The gene calls are TRBV7-3 and TRBJ2-2; 7 nucleotides align to TRBD1. CDR3 size: 15 residues. The J segment lost 6 bases and the V segment lost 1 base, leaving 5 bases of the junction unmatched. Germline values: CDR1 SGHTA, CDR2 FQGTGA. CDR3 nucleotides: TGTGCCAGCAGCTTAAGACAGGGATCGGCCGGGGAGCTGTTTTTT. This codes for CASSLRQGSAGELFF.

This rearrangement joins TRBV16 to TRBJ1-3; 7 bases fit TRBD1. V gave up 3 bases and J gave up 3 bases; unmatched junction bases: 5. The CDR3 totals 15 residues. The V gene's germline CDR1 is KGHSY and CDR2 FQNENV. Here the CDR3 reads CASSHPDRVGNTIYF. In nucleotides, the CDR3 is TGTGCCAGCAGCCACCCCGACAGGGTTGGAAACACCATATATTTT.

This clone was detected once. The chain employs TRBV5-1 and TRBJ2-3, with D possibly TRBD1 on 6 matching bases. CDR3 length: 15 amino acids. Germline V CDR1 and CDR2: SGHRS, YFSETQ. Deletions cut 1 base from V and 0 bases from J, with 9 bases between. This CDR3 is CASSLQGQSTDTQYF. The CDR3 nucleotides read TGCGCCAGCAGCTTGCAAGGACAGAGCACAGATACGCAGTATTTT.

The rearrangement links TRBV5-1 to TRBJ2-5; a possible D gene is TRBD2 (6 bases). Trimming took off 2 bases at V and 3 bases at J, with 11 bases between the two ends. Per germline, CDR1 SGHRS and CDR2 YFSETQ. This CDR3 has 14 residues. The CDR3 DNA follows: TGCGCCAGCAGCTTATCCTCGGGGGAAGAGACCCAGTACTTC. Translated, it gives CASSLSSGEETQYF.

The chain is built from TRBV29-1 and TRBJ2-1; D perhaps matches TRBD1 (6 bases). This CDR3 is built from 14 residues. V shed 3 bases and J shed 0 bases, with 9 bases lying between them. Germline V gene data show CDR1 as SQVTM and CDR2 as ANQGSEA. CDR3 in amino acids: CSVERGSSYNEQFF. The CDR3 DNA follows: TGCAGCGTTGAGAGGGGGAGCTCCTACAATGAGCAGTTCTTC.

The chain carries TRBV6-5 and TRBJ1-5; TRBD1 matches 11 bases. From germline, CDR1 is MNHEY and CDR2 SVGAGI. This CDR3 region has 14 residues. V dropped 11 bases and J dropped 1; count of bases not matched to a gene: 4. Here the CDR3 reads CALGQGASNQPQHF. CDR3 DNA sequence: TGTGCCTTAGGACAGGGGGCAAGCAATCAGCCCCAGCATTTT.

The V call is TRBV7-3, the J call TRBJ2-1; 11 positions match TRBD1. V trimming: 2 bases; J trimming: 12 bases; junction bases outside the gene matches: 9. Germline CDR1 reads SGHTA; CDR2 reads FQGTGA. This CDR3 region has 15 residues. The CDR3 loop reads CASSLQGTGGYGQFF. Here the CDR3 DNA reads TGTGCCAGCAGCTTACAGGGGACAGGGGGGTACGGGCAGTTCTTC.